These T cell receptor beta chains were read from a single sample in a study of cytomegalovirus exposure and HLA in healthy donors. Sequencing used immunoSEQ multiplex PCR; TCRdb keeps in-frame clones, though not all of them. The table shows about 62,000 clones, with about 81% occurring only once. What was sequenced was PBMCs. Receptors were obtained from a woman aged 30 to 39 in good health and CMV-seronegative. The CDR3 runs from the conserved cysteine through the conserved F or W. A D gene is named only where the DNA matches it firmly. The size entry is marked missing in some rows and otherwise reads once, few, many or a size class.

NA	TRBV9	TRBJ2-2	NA	CASSPVTRNTGELFF	TGTGCCAGCAGCCCCGTAACTCGGAACACCGGGGAGCTGTTTTTT
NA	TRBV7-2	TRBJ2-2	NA	CASSLSGNTGELFF	TGTGCCAGCAGCTTAAGCGGGAACACCGGGGAGCTGTTTTTT
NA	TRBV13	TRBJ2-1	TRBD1	CASTPPPTGPYNEQFF	TGTGCCAGCACCCCACCCCCGACAGGGCCCTACAATGAGCAGTTCTTC
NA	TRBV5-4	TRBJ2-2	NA	CASSNGQNTGELFF	TGTGCCAGCAGCAACGGACAGAACACCGGGGAGCTGTTTTTT
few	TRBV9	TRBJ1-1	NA	CASSVDGQGPNTEAFF	TGTGCCAGCAGCGTAGACGGGCAGGGCCCGAACACTGAAGCTTTCTTT
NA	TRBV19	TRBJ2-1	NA	CASSPQLGYNEQFF	TGTGCCAGTAGTCCCCAACTAGGGTACAATGAGCAGTTCTTC
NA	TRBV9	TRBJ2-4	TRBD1	CASSGDTGVNIQYF	TGTGCCAGCAGCGGGGATACAGGGGTGAACATTCAGTACTTC
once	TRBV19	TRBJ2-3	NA	CASSQAAILDTQYF	TGTGCCAGTAGCCAAGCGGCTATCTTAGATACGCAGTATTTT
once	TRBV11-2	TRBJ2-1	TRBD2	CASSSGGGLAENEQFF	TGTGCCAGCAGCTCTGGGGGGGGACTAGCGGAAAATGAGCAGTTCTTC
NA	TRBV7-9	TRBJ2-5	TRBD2	CASRRGFSHQETQYF	TGTGCCAGCCGGCGGGGGTTTAGTCACCAAGAGACCCAGTACTTC
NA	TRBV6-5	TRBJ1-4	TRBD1	CASRAPGTGDEKLFF	TGTGCCAGCAGAGCCCCCGGGACAGGGGACGAAAAACTGTTTTTT
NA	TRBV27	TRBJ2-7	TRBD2	CASSPAPGGRAYEQYF	TGTGCCAGCAGTCCCGCCCCCGGCGGGAGGGCATACGAGCAGTACTTC
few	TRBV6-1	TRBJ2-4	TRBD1	CASSTSGTENIQYF	TGTGCCAGCAGTACTTCCGGGACAGAAAACATTCAGTACTTC
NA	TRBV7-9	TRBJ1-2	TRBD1	CASSSVTGGDGYTF	TGTGCCAGCAGCTCCGTAACAGGGGGAGATGGCTACACCTTC
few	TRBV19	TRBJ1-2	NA	CVFFKQKAAYDYTF	TGTGTTTTTTTCAAGCAGAAGGCGGCATACGACTACACCTTC
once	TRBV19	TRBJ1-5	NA	CASTWVPTGTPELQHF	TGTGCCAGTACCTGGGTCCCGACCGGGACACCAGAACTCCAGCATTTT
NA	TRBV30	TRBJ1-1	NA	CASAQGTEAFF	TGTGCTTCGGCCCAGGGCACTGAAGCTTTCTTT
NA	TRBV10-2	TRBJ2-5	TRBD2	CASSDVWTSGMGETQYF	TGCGCCAGCAGTGATGTTTGGACTAGCGGGATGGGGGAGACCCAGTACTTC
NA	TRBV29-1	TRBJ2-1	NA	CSVGTGTSLFF	NA
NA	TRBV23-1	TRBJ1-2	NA	CASSQSAGVHYGYTF	TGCGCCAGCAGTCAATCGGCGGGGGTGCACTATGGCTACACCTTC
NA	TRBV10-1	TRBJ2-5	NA	CASSEFGGQEREEQYF	TGCGCCAGCAGTGAATTTGGCGGGCAGGAGCGAGAGGAGCAGTACTTC
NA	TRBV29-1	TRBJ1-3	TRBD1	CSVTDRAAGNTIYF	TGCAGCGTTACCGACAGGGCGGCCGGAAACACCATATATTTT
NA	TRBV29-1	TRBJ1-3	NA	CSVTPRQARSGNTIYF	TGCAGCGTTACCCCCCGACAGGCTCGCTCTGGAAACACCATATATTTT
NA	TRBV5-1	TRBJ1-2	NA	CASSPSRLGGYYGYTF	TGCGCCAGCAGCCCCAGCCGTTTGGGGGGGTATTATGGCTACACCTTC
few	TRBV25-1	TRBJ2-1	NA	CASSEYMGQDYNEQFF	TGTGCCAGCAGTGAATATATGGGGCAGGATTACAATGAGCAGTTCTTC
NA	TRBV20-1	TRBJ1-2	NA	CSASNEVGYTF	TGCAGTGCTAGTAACGAGGTTGGCTACACCTTC
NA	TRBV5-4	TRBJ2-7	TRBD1	CASSLAGGQGRYEQYF	TGTGCCAGCAGCTTGGCCGGGGGACAGGGTCGCTACGAGCAGTACTTC
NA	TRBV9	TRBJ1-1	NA	CASAPLGQMNTEAFF	TGTGCCAGCGCTCCCCTGGGGCAGATGAACACTGAAGCTTTCTTT
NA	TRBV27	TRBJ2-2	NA	CASSLRNPTGELFF	TGTGCCAGCAGTTTACGTAATCCCACCGGGGAGCTGTTTTTT
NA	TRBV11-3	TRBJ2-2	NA	CASSSIAVTGELFF	TGTGCCAGCAGCTCTATAGCGGTTACCGGGGAGCTGTTTTTT
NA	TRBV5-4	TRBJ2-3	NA	CASSLEQGGDTQYF	TGTGCCAGCAGCTTGGAGCAGGGAGGAGATACGCAGTATTTT
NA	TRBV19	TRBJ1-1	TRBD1	CASSIGGTVEVRAFF	TGTGCCAGTAGTATAGGGGGGACAGTAGAGGTGAGAGCTTTCTTT
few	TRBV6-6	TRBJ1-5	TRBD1	CASNRDRGKGQPQHF	TGTGCCAGCAACCGGGACAGGGGAAAAGGCCAGCCCCAGCATTTT
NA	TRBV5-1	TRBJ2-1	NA	CASKPLELATNEQFF	TGCGCCAGCAAACCACTAGAGCTCGCAACGAATGAGCAGTTCTTC
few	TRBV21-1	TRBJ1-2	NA	CASSKSPSDRVRNYGYTF	TGTGCCAGCAGCAAAAGCCCCTCCGACAGAGTCAGGAACTATGGCTACACCTTC
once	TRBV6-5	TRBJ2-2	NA	CASSVQGDGGELFF	TGTGCCAGCAGTGTACAGGGTGATGGCGGGGAGCTGTTTTTT